This T cell receptor (beta chain) is from a study of CD8 T cells in ankylosing spondylitis. Overall study results and limits: A subset of motif variants has previously been described in the synovial fluid and blood of reactive arthritis. Disease-associated clonotypes exhibited CD8+ identity and were relatively infrequent in peripheral blood. A TCR beta motif of under 10 highly homologous variants appeared characteristic of ankylosing spondylitis blood.

Libraries for TCR beta were made by quantitative 5'-RACE with molecular barcodes. TCRdb recomputed calls from the 5' RACE reads with MiXCR, one row per CDR3 protein. The data contain more than 600,000 distinct CDR3 sequences, under 20% of them singletons. With 7 bases clipped from V and 5 bases from J, the junction kept 8 bases outside the gene matches. The CDR3 length is 13 residues. Germline CDR1 reads SGHRS; CDR2 reads YFSETQ. Remarks on this clonotype: The antigen is unknown.

This clonotype was sampled from a male donor with ankylosing spondylitis. The chain links TRBV5-1 to TRBJ2-5; 7 nucleotides agree with TRBD1. Sequenced input: blood, either unsorted or a sorted T cell fraction (not recorded which). DNA for the CDR3: TGCGCCAGCTTTTCGACAGGGACGGAGACCCAGTACTTC. This encodes CASFSTGTETQYF.